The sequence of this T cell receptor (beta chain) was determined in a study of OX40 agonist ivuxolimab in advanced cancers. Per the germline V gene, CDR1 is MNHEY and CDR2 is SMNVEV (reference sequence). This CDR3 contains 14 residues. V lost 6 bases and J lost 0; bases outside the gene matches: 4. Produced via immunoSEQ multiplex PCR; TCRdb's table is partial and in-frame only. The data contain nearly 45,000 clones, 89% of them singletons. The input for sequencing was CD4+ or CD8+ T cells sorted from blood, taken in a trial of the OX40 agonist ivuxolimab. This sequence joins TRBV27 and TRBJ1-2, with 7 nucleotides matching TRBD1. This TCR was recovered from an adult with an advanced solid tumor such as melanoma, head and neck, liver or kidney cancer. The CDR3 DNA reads TGTGCCAGCAGCCCAGGGGGAGCTAACTATGGCTACACCTTC. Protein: CASSPGGANYGYTF.